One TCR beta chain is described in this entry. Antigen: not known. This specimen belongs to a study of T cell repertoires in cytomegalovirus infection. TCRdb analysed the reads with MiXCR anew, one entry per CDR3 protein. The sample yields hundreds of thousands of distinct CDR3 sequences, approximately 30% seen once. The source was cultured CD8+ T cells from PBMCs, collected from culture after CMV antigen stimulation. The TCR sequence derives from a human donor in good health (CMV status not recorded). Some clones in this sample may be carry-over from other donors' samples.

The CDR3 loop is CASSLGEGSGYTF. The CDR3 DNA follows: TGTGCCAGCAGTTTAGGGGAGGGTTCCGGCTACACCTTC. The V and J genes are TRBV12-3 or TRBV12-4 and TRBJ1-2; no firm D call. V shed 1 base and J shed 8 bases, with 11 bases lying between them. CDR3 size: 13 residues.